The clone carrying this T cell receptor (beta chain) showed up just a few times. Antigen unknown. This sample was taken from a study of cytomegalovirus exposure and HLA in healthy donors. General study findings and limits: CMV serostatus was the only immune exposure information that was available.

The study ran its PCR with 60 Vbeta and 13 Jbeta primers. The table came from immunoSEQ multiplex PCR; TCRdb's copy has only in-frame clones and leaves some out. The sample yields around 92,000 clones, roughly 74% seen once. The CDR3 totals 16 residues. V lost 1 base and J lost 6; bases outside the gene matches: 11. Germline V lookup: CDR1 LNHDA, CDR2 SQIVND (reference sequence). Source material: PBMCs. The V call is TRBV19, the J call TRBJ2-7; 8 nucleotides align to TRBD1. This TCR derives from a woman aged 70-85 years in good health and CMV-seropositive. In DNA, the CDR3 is TGTGCCAGTAGTATAGTCTCAGGACAGGGCTTCTCCGAGCAGTACTTC. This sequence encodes CASSIVSGQGFSEQYF. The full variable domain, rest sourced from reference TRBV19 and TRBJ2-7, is DGGITQSPKYLFRKEGQNVTLSCEQNLNHDAMYWYRQDPGQGLRLIYYSQIVNDFQKGDIAEGYSVSREKKESFPLTVTSAQKNPTAFYLCASSIVSGQGFSEQYFGPGTRLTVT.